These T cell receptor beta chains were read from a single sample in a study of CDR3 diversity in severe acne. Each CDR3 protein gets one entry after TCRdb re-called the PCR reads with MiXCR. The table lists 97,000 or so distinct CDR3 sequences, more than 45% of them singletons. Specimen: blood. These receptors were obtained from a male donor with acne. The CDR3 runs from the conserved cysteine through the conserved F or W. Part of the rows lack a size; the others show once, few, many or a class for expanded clones.

cdr3_aa j_call v_call clone_size
CASSQEGKGFRTGELFF TRBJ2-2 TRBV4-3 many
CASSPPGTSSYEQYF TRBJ2-7 TRBV25-1 .
CSVGDSYSNQPQHF TRBJ1-5 TRBV29-1 .
CSASRTRSSYNEQFF TRBJ2-1 TRBV20-1 many
CASSQVVQGSYGYTF TRBJ1-2 TRBV4-3 .
CASKQGASIDTQYF TRBJ2-3 TRBV28 .
CASSSSTGSGNTIYF TRBJ1-3 TRBV5-1 medium-sized
CASSLEAGGGETQYF TRBJ2-5 TRBV7-9 .
CASSMARGNTGELFF TRBJ2-2 TRBV19 .
CSARDGMTAPTIYEQYF TRBJ2-7 TRBV20-1 .
CASSLVISGSLLHSGANVLTF TRBJ2-6 TRBV7-8 few
CSAIPGGHYGYTF TRBJ1-2 TRBV20-1 .
CASSVGNMGEQFF TRBJ2-1 TRBV9 .
CASSTGLAEVFGELFF TRBJ2-2 TRBV7-6 few
CASSHRDTGELFF TRBJ2-2 TRBV6-2/TRBV6-3 many
CASSSPPPAGSGANVLTF TRBJ2-6 TRBV6-5 few
CSVVRDRVYEQYF TRBJ2-7 TRBV29-1 .
CSARRELARAEAFF TRBJ1-1 TRBV20-1 many
CASRPGVGEKLFF TRBJ1-4 TRBV28 .
CSARPSSGRVSYEQYF TRBJ2-7 TRBV20-1 .
CSVETDRVNEKLFF TRBJ1-4 TRBV29-1 .
CASSLRWSPSKDTQYF TRBJ2-3 TRBV13 many
CATLQAGPYEQYF TRBJ2-7 TRBV10-3 few
CASRSGTHDTQYF TRBJ2-3 TRBV9 medium-sized
CASSQRTGQLRETQYF TRBJ2-5 TRBV11-2 .
CASGLVGRVFEQFF TRBJ2-1 TRBV12-5 few
CASSGGRGLETQYF TRBJ2-5 TRBV9 .
CASSPRVQDNEQFF TRBJ2-1 TRBV7-8 .
CASSRGLIHGGTDTQYF TRBJ2-3 TRBV13 few
CASSLAQGPHEQYF TRBJ2-7 TRBV7-9 .
CATSRDTGDRGDTEAFF TRBJ1-1 TRBV15 .
CASSLPFTTSGRKYEQFF TRBJ2-1 TRBV7-2 .
CASSLMEGPAQPQHF TRBJ1-5 TRBV6-5 .
CASSSLGLAGDETQYF TRBJ2-5 TRBV28 .
CASSAFGTSGPYEQYF TRBJ2-7 TRBV2 .
CASSFERTDRTGELFF TRBJ2-2 TRBV5-1 .
CASTISPGNEQYF TRBJ2-7 TRBV7-9 .
CASRGGSGETQYF TRBJ2-5 TRBV19 once
CASSDPGQGTETQYF . TRBV9 .
CASTLVGNQPQHF TRBJ1-5 TRBV6-1 many
CASSFFYGTVQETQYF TRBJ2-5 TRBV5-4 few
CSARSLPGQGSSYNEQFF TRBJ2-1 TRBV20-1 many
CASSLPWAGELFF TRBJ2-2 TRBV7-3 .
CASSPLLDSIEAFF TRBJ1-1 TRBV14 .
CATRDSLNTEAFF TRBJ1-1 TRBV24-1 few
CASSQAGGQPQHF TRBJ1-5 TRBV4-1 .
CAISESGAGTGELFF TRBJ2-2 TRBV10-3 many
CASSLTGDTYTVAFF TRBJ1-1 TRBV7-3 few
CASSQQGYGYTF TRBJ1-2 TRBV7-9 many